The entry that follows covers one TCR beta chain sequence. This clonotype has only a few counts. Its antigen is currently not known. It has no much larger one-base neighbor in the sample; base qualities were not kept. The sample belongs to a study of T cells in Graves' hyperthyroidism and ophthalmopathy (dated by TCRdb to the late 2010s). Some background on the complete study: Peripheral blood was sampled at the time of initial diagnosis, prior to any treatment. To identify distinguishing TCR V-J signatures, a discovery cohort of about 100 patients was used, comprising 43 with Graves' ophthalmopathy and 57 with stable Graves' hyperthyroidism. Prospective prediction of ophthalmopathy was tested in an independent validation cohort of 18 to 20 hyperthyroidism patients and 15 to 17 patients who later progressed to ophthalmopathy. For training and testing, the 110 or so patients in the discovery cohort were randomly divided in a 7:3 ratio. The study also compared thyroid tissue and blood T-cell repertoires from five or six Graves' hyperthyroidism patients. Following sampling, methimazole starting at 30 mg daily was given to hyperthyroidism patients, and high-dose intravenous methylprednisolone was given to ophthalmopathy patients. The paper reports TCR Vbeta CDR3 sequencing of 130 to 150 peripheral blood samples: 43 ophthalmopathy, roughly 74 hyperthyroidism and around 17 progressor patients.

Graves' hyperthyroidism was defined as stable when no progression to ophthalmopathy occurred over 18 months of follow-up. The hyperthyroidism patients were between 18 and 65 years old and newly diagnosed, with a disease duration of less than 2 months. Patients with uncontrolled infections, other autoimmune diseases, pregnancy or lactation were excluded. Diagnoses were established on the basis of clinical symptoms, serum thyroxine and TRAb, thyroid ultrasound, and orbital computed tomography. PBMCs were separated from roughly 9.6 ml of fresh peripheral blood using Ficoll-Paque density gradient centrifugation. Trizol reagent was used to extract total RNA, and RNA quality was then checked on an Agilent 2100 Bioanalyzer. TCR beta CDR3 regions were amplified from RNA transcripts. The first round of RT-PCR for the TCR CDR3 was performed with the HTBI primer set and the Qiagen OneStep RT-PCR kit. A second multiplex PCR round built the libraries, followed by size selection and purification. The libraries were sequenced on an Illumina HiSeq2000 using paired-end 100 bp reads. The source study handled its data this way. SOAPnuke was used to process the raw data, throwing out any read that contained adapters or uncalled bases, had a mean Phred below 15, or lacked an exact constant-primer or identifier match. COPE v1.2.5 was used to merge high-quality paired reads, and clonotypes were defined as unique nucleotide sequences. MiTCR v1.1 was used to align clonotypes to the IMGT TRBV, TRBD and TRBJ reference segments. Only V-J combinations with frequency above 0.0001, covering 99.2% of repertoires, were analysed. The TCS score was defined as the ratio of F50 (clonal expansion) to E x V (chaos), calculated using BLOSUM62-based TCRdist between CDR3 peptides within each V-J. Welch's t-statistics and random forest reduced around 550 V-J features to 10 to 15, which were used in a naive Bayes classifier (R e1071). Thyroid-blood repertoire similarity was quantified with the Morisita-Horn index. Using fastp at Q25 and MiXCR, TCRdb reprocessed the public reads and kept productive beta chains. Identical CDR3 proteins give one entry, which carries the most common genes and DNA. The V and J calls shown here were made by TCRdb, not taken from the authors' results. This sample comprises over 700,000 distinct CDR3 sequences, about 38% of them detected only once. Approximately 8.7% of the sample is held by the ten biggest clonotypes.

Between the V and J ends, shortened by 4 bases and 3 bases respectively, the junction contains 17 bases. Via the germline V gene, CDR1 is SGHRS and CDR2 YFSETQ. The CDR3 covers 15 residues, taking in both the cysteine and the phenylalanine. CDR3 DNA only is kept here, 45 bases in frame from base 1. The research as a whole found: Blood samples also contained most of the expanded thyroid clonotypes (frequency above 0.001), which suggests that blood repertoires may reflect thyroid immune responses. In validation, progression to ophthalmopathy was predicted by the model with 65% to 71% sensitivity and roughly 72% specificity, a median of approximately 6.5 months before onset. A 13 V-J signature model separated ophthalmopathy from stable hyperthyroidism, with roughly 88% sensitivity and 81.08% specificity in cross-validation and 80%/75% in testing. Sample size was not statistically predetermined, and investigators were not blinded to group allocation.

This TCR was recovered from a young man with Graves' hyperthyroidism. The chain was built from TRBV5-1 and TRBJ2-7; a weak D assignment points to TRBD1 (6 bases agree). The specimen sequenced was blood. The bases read TGCGCCAGCAGCCTGATGAACAGGGAAATCTACGAGCAGTACTTC. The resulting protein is CASSLMNREIYEQYF.